This passage covers 32 T cell receptor beta chains from one sample sequenced in a study of beta chain features in type 1 diabetes. cDNA synthesis used the whole RNA isolate, giving expressed TCRB sequences. Sequencing used immunoSEQ multiplex PCR; TCRdb keeps in-frame clones, though not all of them. The data hold just over 450,000 clones, with approximately 28% observed a single time. Source material: naive CD4+ T cells from blood. The receptors come from a man in his late teens or twenties in good health.

This clone was seen more than once but under ten times. The rearrangement joins TRBV29-1 to TRBJ2-3; 7 bases map to TRBD1. CDR3 length: 12 amino acids. CDR1 is SQVTM and CDR2 is ANQGSEA in the germline V gene. Germline trimming cut 7 bases from V and 3 bases from J; bases unmatched to any gene: 4. The CDR3 DNA reads TGCAGCGGGGGACAGCGAACAGATACGCAGTATTTT. This codes for CSGGQRTDTQYF.

This clone was detected only a few times. This rearrangement joins TRBV7-9 to TRBJ2-2, with D uncertain. Trimming left V 11 bases short and J 13 bases short, with 8 bases between. Germline V gene lookup returns CDR1 SEHNR and CDR2 FQNEAQ (reference sequence). The length of the CDR3 is 8 residues. CDR3 amino acids: CAPGGLFF. The CDR3 nucleotides are TGTGCCCCCGGCGGGCTGTTTTTT.

This clone was counted between two and nine times. The rearrangement links TRBV28 to TRBJ2-2; no clear D gene. This CDR3 spans 13 amino acids. Germline CDR1 reads MDHEN; CDR2 reads SYDVKM. V was pared by 4 bases and J by 3 bases, with 6 bases between. The CDR3 here is CASSYSYTGELFF. DNA for the CDR3: TGTGCCAGCAGTTACTCGTACACCGGGGAGCTGTTTTTT.

The gene calls are TRBV7-3 and TRBJ2-7; D remains ambiguous. Trimming shortened V by 4 bases and J by 1 base, and 8 bases separated the two germline ends. The germline V gene encodes CDR1 SGHTA and CDR2 FQGTGA. The CDR3 sequence is 13 residues long. CDR3 protein: CASSSRPSYEQYF. The CDR3 nucleotides read TGTGCCAGCAGCTCTCGGCCGTCCTACGAGCAGTACTTC.

This clone was seen more than once but under ten times. This specimen includes other DNA sequences encoding the same CDR3. The rearrangement links TRBV7-2 to TRBJ2-7; D unresolved. The CDR3 contains 12 residues. Looked up from germline, CDR1 is SGHTA and CDR2 is FQGNSA. Trimming removed 1 base at V and 3 bases at J, with 4 bases between. The CDR3 coding sequence is TGTGCCAGCAGCTTAGTGGGCTACGAGCAGTACTTC. This translates into CASSLVGYEQYF.

In its sample, this clone was seen a few times. The chain links TRBV9 to TRBJ2-7; 7 bases fit TRBD2. V shed 4 bases and J 3 bases; nucleotides not matched to a gene: 13. Germline values: CDR1 SGDLS, CDR2 YYNGEE. The length of the CDR3 is 16 residues. CDR3 sequence: CASSPTQGGSYYEQYF. CDR3 DNA: TGTGCCAGCAGCCCAACGCAGGGCGGGAGCTACTACGAGCAGTACTTC.

This clone was seen only a few times. The chain combines TRBV10-3 with TRBJ2-2, with 8 positions matching TRBD2. V lost 5 bases, J lost 0 bases, and 2 bases stayed unmatched. The CDR3 totals 15 residues. Germline CDR1 reads ENHRY; CDR2 reads SYGVKD. The CDR3 DNA reads as TGTGCCATCAGTCGACTAGCGCCGAACACCGGGGAGCTGTTTTTT. Translation gives CAISRLAPNTGELFF.

This clone was seen a handful of times. The chain links TRBV30 to TRBJ1-4; D ambiguous. CDR1 GTSNPN and CDR2 SVGIG come from the germline V gene (reference sequence). The V and J ends lost 3 bases and 2 bases respectively, with 7 bases between them. The CDR3 sequence is 13 residues long. The CDR3 loop reads CAWSPGTNEKLFF. CDR3 coding DNA: TGTGCCTGGAGCCCGGGCACTAATGAAAAACTGTTTTTT.

This clone was counted a few times. The chain employs TRBV4-1 and TRBJ2-4; D is unresolved. The CDR3 contains 14 residues. V was shortened by 2 bases and J by 4 bases, with 9 bases between the two germline ends. Germline V gene data show CDR1 as MGHRA and CDR2 as YSYEKL. CDR3 region: CASSQPSEKNIQYF. For the CDR3, the DNA is TGCGCCAGCAGCCAACCGTCGGAGAAAAACATTCAGTACTTC.

In this sample, this clone turned up a few times. The chain is built from TRBV2 and TRBJ1-1, with D hard to call. The V and J ends lost 2 bases and 2 bases respectively, with 0 bases between them. Per germline, CDR1 SNHLY and CDR2 FYNNEI. CDR3 size: 11 residues. The CDR3 DNA reads TGTGCCAGCAGTGAAAACACTGAAGCTTTCTTT. Protein product: CASSENTEAFF.

This clone was seen only a few times. V is TRBV7-9 and J is TRBJ2-7; 7 bases fit TRBD2. CDR3 length equals 12 residues. V was clipped by 11 bases and J by 4 bases; unmatched bases: 8. The germline CDR1 and CDR2 sequences are SEHNR and FQNEAQ (reference sequence). The CDR3 reads CAWGEGIYEQYF. In nucleotides, the CDR3 is TGTGCCTGGGGGGAGGGGATATACGAGCAGTACTTC.

This clone was counted a few times. The V gene is TRBV6-5, the J gene TRBJ2-5; D is unresolved. The V end was cut by 8 bases, the J end by 5 bases, with 9 bases between. The CDR3 consists of 11 residues. The germline gives CDR1 MNHEY, CDR2 SVGAGI. CDR3 DNA sequence: TGTGCCAGCGCGAAGGAGGAGACCCAGTACTTC. This sequence encodes CASAKEETQYF.

The chain couples TRBV27 to TRBJ2-5; 11 positions agree with TRBD2. Trimming took 4 bases from V and 5 from J; bases not matched to a gene: 6. Germline CDR1 reads MNHEY; CDR2 reads SMNVEV (reference sequence). CDR3 length: 15 amino acids. CDR3: CASSSIAGGLETQYF. CDR3 nucleotide sequence: TGTGCCAGCAGTTCCATAGCGGGAGGGCTGGAGACCCAGTACTTC.

This clone was counted a few times. This sequence joins TRBV6-6 and TRBJ2-7; 14 positions match TRBD2. J was trimmed by 6 bases and V by 6 bases; bases with no gene match: 4. Germline V gene lookup returns CDR1 MNHNY and CDR2 SVGAGI (reference sequence). This CDR3 region has 14 residues. The CDR3 protein is CASRGLAGVSEQYF. The CDR3 DNA reads TGTGCCAGCAGGGGACTAGCGGGAGTGAGCGAGCAGTACTTC.

V usage is TRBV7-9 and J usage is TRBJ2-5; either TRBD1 or TRBD2 may fit D (5 bases each). Germline CDR1 is SEHNR and CDR2 is FQNEAQ (reference sequence). This CDR3 spans 13 amino acids. Trimming cost V 3 bases and J 4 bases, with 9 bases left between them. The CDR3 coding sequence is TGTGCCAGCAGCTTCATTGGGGGAGAGACCCAGTACTTC. This translates into CASSFIGGETQYF.

CDR3 nucleotides: TGTGCCAGCACCAGGGTCGCCCCCTACGAGCAGTACTTC. It specifies CASTRVAPYEQYF. The chain is built from TRBV7-2 and TRBJ2-7, with a possible D match to TRBD1 (5 bases). The CDR3 has 13 amino acids. Germline V gene sequence: CDR1 SGHTA, CDR2 FQGNSA. The ends were cut back, 7 bases at V and 2 bases at J, with 12 bases in the middle. The full variable domain, completed using reference TRBV7-2 and TRBJ2-7, is GAGVSQSPSNKVTEKGKDVELRCDPISGHTALYWYRQSLGQGLEFLIYFQGNSAPDKSGLPSDRFSAERTGGSVSTLTIQRTQQEDSAVYLCASTRVAPYEQYFGPGTRLTVT.

A note on this clone: Other nucleotide sequences from this sample produce the same CDR3. The chain carries TRBV18 and TRBJ1-1; TRBD1 matches at 7 bases. This CDR3 is 14 amino acids long. The V gene end was trimmed by 3 bases and the J gene end by 0 bases; junction bases not matched to a gene: 1. Germline V gene lookup returns CDR1 KGHSH and CDR2 LQKENI. This CDR3 is CASSPGQLNTEAFF. The DNA of the CDR3 is TGTGCCAGCTCACCGGGACAGCTGAACACTGAAGCTTTCTTT.

V and J are TRBV5-6 and TRBJ2-1; the D gene is possibly TRBD2 (6 bases). V was cut by 2 bases and J by 0 bases, with 12 bases left in between. The length of the CDR3 is 16 residues. Germline assignment: CDR1 SGHDT and CDR2 YYEEEE. CDR3 sequence reads: CASSFRGWSSYNEQFF. The CDR3 DNA reads as TGTGCCAGCAGCTTTCGGGGGTGGAGCTCCTACAATGAGCAGTTCTTC.

The J gene is TRBJ2-5, the V gene TRBV2, with a tentative D call TRBD2 (5 bases). CDR3 length: 13 residues. V was pared by 3 bases and J by 6 bases, with 11 bases between. From germline, CDR1 is SNHLY and CDR2 FYNNEI. In DNA form, the CDR3 reads TGTGCCAGCAGTGACCGGGATCGGAAGACCCAGTACTTC. Translation gives CASSDRDRKTQYF.

The chain is built from TRBV30 and TRBJ2-7; tentative D call: TRBD1 (6 bases). Germline lookup yields CDR1 GTSNPN and CDR2 SVGIG (reference sequence). V dropped 1 base and J dropped 2 bases, with 9 bases sitting between them. The CDR3 has 13 residues. The CDR3 coding sequence is TGTGCCTGGAGTGGGGACACCACCTACGAGCAGTACTTC. Protein sequence: CAWSGDTTYEQYF.

The V call is TRBV10-3, the J call TRBJ2-5, with 12 nucleotides matching TRBD2. The V gene end was trimmed by 6 bases and the J gene end by 10 bases; junction bases not matched to a gene: 6. The CDR3 has 13 residues. Germline values: CDR1 ENHRY, CDR2 SYGVKD. CDR3 loop: CAIRPTSGSDQYF. The CDR3 nucleotides are TGTGCCATCAGACCGACTAGCGGGAGTGACCAGTACTTC.

The V gene is TRBV28, the J gene TRBJ2-7; D possibly corresponds to TRBD2 (5 bases). This CDR3 contains 11 residues. Looked up from germline, CDR1 is MDHEN and CDR2 is SYDVKM. Between the trimmed V and J ends, which lost 8 bases and 7 bases, there was a span of 12 bases. This CDR3 reads CASGFTGEQYF. The CDR3 coding sequence is TGTGCCAGCGGATTTACGGGGGAGCAGTACTTC. The full variable domain, with the rest looked up from reference TRBV28 and TRBJ2-7, is DVKVTQSSRYLVKRTGEKVFLECVQDMDHENMFWYRQDPGLGLRLIYFSYDVKMKEKGDIPEGYSVSREKKERFSLILESASTNQTSMYLCASGFTGEQYFGPGTRLTVT.

The V call is TRBV20-1, the J call TRBJ2-3; D is ambiguous. V lost 6 bases to trimming and J lost 6 bases, with 10 bases between them. Germline-derived CDR1 and CDR2 are DFQATT and SNEGSKA (reference sequence). There are 11 residues in the CDR3. The CDR3 region has the DNA TGCAGTGCCGGAAAAGGGGATACGCAGTATTTT. Translation gives CSAGKGDTQYF.

The rearrangement joins TRBV4-2 to TRBJ2-6, with D perhaps matching TRBD2 (5 bases). Deletions cut 4 bases from V and 0 bases from J, with 7 bases between. This CDR3 spans 15 amino acids. Germline lookup yields CDR1 LGHNA and CDR2 YNFKEQ. For the CDR3, the DNA is TGTGCCAGCAGCCGCGGGTACTCTGGGGCCAACGTCCTGACTTTC. The encoded protein is CASSRGYSGANVLTF.

This clone was recorded a few times. The chain uses TRBV18 and TRBJ2-7, with 7 bases lining up with TRBD2. Trimming removed 3 bases from V and 0 bases from J; junction bases left unmatched: 2. This CDR3 spans 14 amino acids. Germline V gene data show CDR1 as KGHSH and CDR2 as LQKENI. The CDR3 sequence is CASSPLADSYEQYF. As DNA, the CDR3 is TGTGCCAGCTCACCGCTAGCGGACTCCTACGAGCAGTACTTC.

Only a few counts were recorded for this clone. The chain has TRBV27 and TRBJ2-1; D may be TRBD2 (5 bases). Trimming removed 9 bases at V and 0 bases at J, with 18 bases between. Germline V CDR1 and CDR2: MNHEY, SMNVEV (reference sequence). This CDR3 is 16 amino acids long. CDR3 loop: CASQPGAASSYNEQFF. DNA for the CDR3: TGTGCCAGTCAACCAGGAGCGGCCAGCTCCTACAATGAGCAGTTCTTC.

The gene calls are TRBV4-3 and TRBJ2-1, with D unresolved. V dropped 0 bases and J dropped 11 bases, with 17 bases sitting between them. Germline V gene sequence: CDR1 LGHNA, CDR2 YSLEER. The CDR3 is 15 residues long. The CDR3 sequence: CASSQDAASSRKQFF. In DNA form, the CDR3 reads TGCGCCAGCAGCCAAGATGCGGCTAGTAGTAGGAAGCAGTTCTTC.

The V and J genes are TRBV7-9 and TRBJ2-5, with D unresolved. Trimming left V 3 bases short and J 1 base short, with 12 bases between. Per the germline V gene, CDR1 is SEHNR and CDR2 is FQNEAQ (reference sequence). The CDR3 is 15 residues long. The CDR3: CASSFSPDSQETQYF. The CDR3 region has the DNA TGTGCCAGCAGCTTTAGTCCAGACTCCCAAGAGACCCAGTACTTC.

V usage is TRBV28 and J usage is TRBJ1-1; D is perhaps TRBD1 (5 bases). The CDR3 is made up of 13 amino acids. Germline lookup yields CDR1 MDHEN and CDR2 SYDVKM. Trimming took 6 bases from V and 0 from J, leaving 8 bases between them. This chain's CDR3 is CASRGVMNTEAFF. The CDR3 bases are TGTGCCAGCAGAGGGGTTATGAACACTGAAGCTTTCTTT.

In its sample, this clone was seen a few times. The chain couples TRBV30 to TRBJ1-1, with a tentative D call TRBD1 (6 bases). Germline V gives CDR1 GTSNPN, CDR2 SVGIG (reference sequence). The CDR3 sequence is 13 residues long. The ends were cut back, 6 bases at V and 8 bases at J, with 19 bases in the middle. This CDR3 reads CACLRDTVSEAFF. CDR3 DNA: TGTGCCTGCCTCCGGGACACGGTGTCGGAAGCTTTCTTT.

This chain uses TRBV6-4 with TRBJ2-3, with 11 bases aligning to TRBD2. J lost 6 bases, V lost 2 bases, and 7 bases had no gene match. From germline, CDR1 is MRHNA and CDR2 SNTAGT. This CDR3 has 16 amino acids. CDR3 DNA: TGTGCCAGCAGTGACGGAATAGCGGGAGGGCCCGATACGCAGTATTTT. It codes for CASSDGIAGGPDTQYF.

Concerning this clone itself: The same CDR3 arises from other DNA sequences in this sample as well. This chain links TRBV30 with TRBJ2-5, with no clear D. Germline lookup yields CDR1 GTSNPN and CDR2 SVGIG (reference sequence). This CDR3 is built from 13 residues. The ends were cut back, 1 base at V and 1 base at J, with 7 bases in the middle. CDR3 nucleotide sequence: TGTGCCTGGAGTGGTAGTACCCAAGAGACCCAGTACTTC. Protein sequence: CAWSGSTQETQYF.